A single sample is the source of the 29 T cell receptor beta chains below, sequenced in a study of blood T cells in healthy people across ages (dated by TCRdb to the mid-2010s). Receptor amplification or capture employed 5' RACE. TCRdb lists the instrument as Illumina HiSeq 2500. A second PCR of about 6 to 12 cycles was performed with a sample-barcoded 5' primer and a J-beta primer mix. TCRdb cleaned the public reads at Q25 with fastp, built clones with MiXCR and kept in-frame beta chains. All rows with the same CDR3 protein become a single entry with the most common DNA and genes. The sample table records around 1.7 million distinct CDR3 sequences; 28% of these occur just once. The leading ten clones occupy roughly 8% of the sample. What was sequenced was blood. The source of these receptors is a woman in her twenties or thirties in good health.

A few counts support this clonotype. The chain is built from TRBV7-8 and TRBJ1-5; tentatively, D is TRBD1 (6 bases). Trimming shortened V by 2 bases and J by 6 bases, and 17 bases separated the two germline ends. The germline gives CDR1 SGHVS, CDR2 FQNEAQ. This CDR3 is 16 amino acids long. Written as DNA, the CDR3 is TGTGCCAGCAGCTTAACAACGGTTCGAGGGGGTCAGCCCCAGCATTTT. The encoded protein is CASSLTTVRGGQPQHF.

This clonotype was picked up many times. The chain employs TRBV5-5 and TRBJ2-1; tentative D call: TRBD2 (5 bases). Germline V CDR1 and CDR2: SGHKS, YYEKEE (reference sequence). The CDR3 runs 16 residues. Trimming shortened V by 1 base and J by 7 bases, and 18 bases separated the two germline ends. CDR3 amino acids: CASSLMVGSVGNEQFF. CDR3 nucleotide sequence: TGTGCCAGCAGCTTGATGGTGGGTAGCGTGGGGAATGAGCAGTTCTTC.

Only a few counts were recorded for this clonotype. V and J are TRBV29-1 and TRBJ1-5; no reliable D call. CDR1 and CDR2 (germline): SQVTM, ANQGSEA. V lost 8 bases, J lost 2 bases, and 22 bases lay in between. The CDR3 length is 16 residues. CDR3 loop: CSQRQAREVGNQPQHF. CDR3 DNA: TGCAGCCAAAGGCAGGCACGGGAAGTGGGCAATCAGCCCCAGCATTTT.

This clonotype showed up many times. The rearrangement joins TRBV6-5 to TRBJ1-5; D unresolved. This CDR3 comprises 15 residues. With 0 bases removed from V and 0 bases from J, the gap between germline ends came to 6 bases. CDR1 MNHEY and CDR2 SVGAGI come from the germline V gene. The CDR3 DNA sequence: TGTGCCAGCAGTTACTCGTCGCTTAGCAATCAGCCCCAGCATTTT. Its protein product is CASSYSSLSNQPQHF.

This clonotype was seen many times. The chain carries TRBV9 and TRBJ2-3, with D unresolved. The CDR3 covers 11 residues. V lost 2 bases and J lost 5, with 3 bases in between. Germline V CDR1 and CDR2: SGDLS, YYNGEE. CDR3 DNA: TGTGCCAGCAGCGTGGAAGATACGCAGTATTTT. It yields the protein CASSVEDTQYF.

Here the CDR3 reads CASNPIGVSGNQPQHF. CDR3 in DNA: TGTGCCAGCAACCCTATCGGAGTTTCGGGCAATCAGCCCCAGCATTTT. The chain combines TRBV2 with TRBJ1-5; D call uncertain. CDR3 length: 16 amino acids. Per the germline V gene, CDR1 is SNHLY and CDR2 is FYNNEI. V shed 7 bases and J shed 2 bases, with 18 bases lying between them.

The chain combines TRBV7-9 with TRBJ2-4; the D call may be TRBD1 or TRBD2 (6 bases each). V lost 4 bases to trimming and J lost 15 bases, with 19 bases between them. The germline gives CDR1 SEHNR, CDR2 FQNEAQ (reference sequence). The CDR3 runs to 13 residues. CDR3 residues: CASSSGVTLTGYF. CDR3 bases: TGTGCCAGCAGCTCGGGGGTAACCCTGACAGGGTACTTC.

The CDR3 DNA reads as TGTGCCAGCAGTTACCGGACAGGGAAGGTCGAGCAGTACTTC. It encodes CASSYRTGKVEQYF. The chain is built from TRBV6-6 and TRBJ2-7, with 8 bases identical to TRBD1. Germline trimming cut 2 bases from V and 6 bases from J; bases unmatched to any gene: 6. This CDR3 is built from 14 residues. From germline, CDR1 is MNHNY and CDR2 SVGAGI (reference sequence).

In this sample, this clonotype turned up many times. V usage is TRBV29-1 and J usage is TRBJ2-7; 7 nucleotides agree with TRBD1. Germline V CDR1 and CDR2: SQVTM, ANQGSEA. The CDR3 is 12 amino acids. With V trimmed by 5 bases and J by 4 bases, 5 bases remained unmatched. CDR3 DNA sequence: TGCAGCGTTCCCGGGACAGTATACGAGCAGTACTTC. Translation gives CSVPGTVYEQYF.

The chain carries TRBV6-6 and TRBJ2-3; 11 bases align to TRBD2. V was clipped by 0 bases and J by 4 bases; unmatched bases: 3. Germline V gene data show CDR1 as MNHNY and CDR2 as SVGAGI (reference sequence). The CDR3 sequence is 16 residues long. DNA of the CDR3: TGTGCCAGCAGTTACTCGACTAGCGGGATGGCAGATACGCAGTATTTT. This translates into CASSYSTSGMADTQYF.

The chain carries TRBV7-2 and TRBJ1-2, with 10 nucleotides matching TRBD1. The V gene end was trimmed by 3 bases and the J gene end by 1 base; junction bases not matched to a gene: 5. Germline-derived CDR1 and CDR2 are SGHTA and FQGNSA. This CDR3 region has 16 residues. DNA for the CDR3: TGTGCCAGCAGCTTCAGGGACAGGGGAGTTAACTATGGCTACACCTTC. Protein product: CASSFRDRGVNYGYTF. Complete variable domain (other parts from reference TRBV7-2 and TRBJ1-2): GAGVSQSPSNKVTEKGKDVELRCDPISGHTALYWYRQSLGQGLEFLIYFQGNSAPDKSGLPSDRFSAERTGGSVSTLTIQRTQQEDSAVYLCASSFRDRGVNYGYTFGSGTRLTVV.

The rearrangement joins TRBV7-2 to TRBJ2-5, with D tentatively TRBD2 (6 bases). From germline, CDR1 is SGHTA and CDR2 FQGNSA. The CDR3 runs to 15 residues. V lost 5 bases, J lost 5 bases, and 18 bases lay in between. The CDR3, as DNA: TGTGCCAGCAGCCCCCAGGAGGGCCTGGGGGAGACCCAGTACTTC. Translation: CASSPQEGLGETQYF. The whole variable domain, remainder taken from reference TRBV7-2 and TRBJ2-5, is GAGVSQSPSNKVTEKGKDVELRCDPISGHTALYWYRQSLGQGLEFLIYFQGNSAPDKSGLPSDRFSAERTGGSVSTLTIQRTQQEDSAVYLCASSPQEGLGETQYFGPGTRLLVL.

This clonotype was picked up one time. Possible read error: a much larger clone is one base away. The chain combines TRBV29-1 with TRBJ2-1; 10 bases agree with TRBD2. The CDR3 is made up of 14 amino acids. CDR1 SQVTM and CDR2 ANQGSEA come from the germline V gene. The V segment lost 5 bases and the J segment 8 bases; nucleotides outside the gene matches: 9. CDR3 bases: TGCAGCGTTTATTGGGCTAGCGGGAGAGATGAGCAGTTCTTC. Protein sequence: CSVYWASGRDEQFF.

This clonotype has only one observation. The chain links TRBV7-2 to TRBJ2-1; D not certain. The CDR3 length is 14 residues. The germline V gene has CDR1 SGHTA and CDR2 FQGNSA. Trimming took off 0 bases at V and 7 bases at J, with 10 bases between the two ends. DNA for the CDR3: TGTGCCAGCAGCTTAGCTGGGTGGGATAATGAGCAGTTCTTC. Amino acid sequence: CASSLAGWDNEQFF.

V gene TRBV25-1 combines with J gene TRBJ1-1, with D uncertain. The CDR3 is made up of 15 amino acids. Germline CDR1 is MGHDK and CDR2 is SYGVNS. With 1 base removed from V and 0 bases from J, the gap between germline ends came to 9 bases. CDR3 DNA sequence: TGTGCCAGCAGTGAATCCCCGGCTGTGAACACTGAAGCTTTCTTT. It specifies CASSESPAVNTEAFF.

Concerning this clonotype itself: An end of the junction differs from the germline gene, which may be a read error. The CDR3 here is CASYGASNTGERFF. The CDR3 DNA sequence: TGTGCCAGCTACGGGGCATCGAACACCGGGGAGCGGTTTTTT. The chain carries TRBV6-6 and TRBJ2-2; the D call may be TRBD1 or TRBD2 (5 bases each). Looked up from germline, CDR1 is MNHNY and CDR2 is SVGAGI (reference sequence). CDR3 length: 14 residues.

This clonotype occurred a few times. The chain is built from TRBV7-2 and TRBJ2-6; 8 positions match TRBD2. V shed 7 bases, J shed 2 bases, and the junction held 7 bases outside the gene matches. The CDR3 has 16 amino acids. Germline V gene sequence: CDR1 SGHTA, CDR2 FQGNSA. CDR3: CASTRAGVAGANVLTF. The CDR3 bases are TGTGCCAGCACCCGAGCGGGAGTAGCTGGGGCCAACGTCCTGACTTTC. The full variable domain, its missing parts supplied by reference TRBV7-2 and TRBJ2-6, is GAGVSQSPSNKVTEKGKDVELRCDPISGHTALYWYRQSLGQGLEFLIYFQGNSAPDKSGLPSDRFSAERTGGSVSTLTIQRTQQEDSAVYLCASTRAGVAGANVLTFGAGSRLTVL.

This clonotype was counted ten times or more. The chain employs TRBV12-3 or TRBV12-4 and TRBJ2-5; D is undetermined. The V and J ends lost 7 bases and 3 bases respectively, with 18 bases between them. This CDR3 is built from 15 residues. The CDR3: CASTSSTGPKETQYF. The CDR3 bases are TGTGCCAGCACATCCAGCACGGGCCCTAAAGAGACCCAGTACTTC.

The V gene is TRBV7-8, the J gene TRBJ1-6, with unresolved D. The CDR3 runs to 16 residues. CDR1 SGHVS and CDR2 FQNEAQ come from the germline V gene. The ends were cut back, 1 base at V and 8 bases at J, with 15 bases in the middle. In DNA form, the CDR3 reads TGTGCCAGCAGCTTAGGGCGGCGGGCACTTCATTCACCCCTCCACTTT. Residues: CASSLGRRALHSPLHF.

This clonotype was counted many times. DNA of the CDR3: TGTGCCACCAGCAGGGGAGGGAGCTATGGCTACACCTTC. This gives the protein CATSRGGSYGYTF. This chain uses TRBV15 with TRBJ1-2; D gene ambiguous. Germline V lookup: CDR1 LNHNV, CDR2 YYDKDF (reference sequence). CDR3 length: 13 residues. The V end was cut by 3 bases, the J end by 4 bases, with 9 bases between.

This sequence joins TRBV5-1 and TRBJ2-1, with TRBD2 identical over 12 bases. Germline V gives CDR1 SGHRS, CDR2 YFSETQ. This CDR3 contains 14 residues. V gave up 7 bases and J gave up 4 bases; unmatched junction bases: 3. The CDR3, as DNA: TGCGCCAGCCGACTAGCGGGGGAGTACAATGAGCAGTTCTTC. Translating gives CASRLAGEYNEQFF.

This clonotype has a handful of counts. The chain employs TRBV9 and TRBJ2-3; 8 nucleotides match TRBD2. The CDR3 contains 14 residues. Per germline, CDR1 SGDLS and CDR2 YYNGEE. This CDR3 is CATSPGLVRDTQYF. CDR3 nucleotides: TGTGCTACGTCCCCGGGACTAGTGCGTGATACGCAGTATTTT.

The table lists this clonotype with a few counts. The CDR3 region is CASSTSTVASPLHF. CDR3 coding DNA: TGCGCCAGCAGCACATCGACAGTGGCATCACCCCTCCACTTT. This sequence joins TRBV5-1 and TRBJ1-6, with D perhaps TRBD1 (5 bases). The CDR3 is 14 residues long. V lost 4 bases and J lost 10, with 15 bases in between. The germline V gene has CDR1 SGHRS and CDR2 YFSETQ. The full variable domain, in which reference TRBV5-1 and TRBJ1-6 provide the parts outside the CDR3, is KAGVTQTPRYLIKTRGQQVTLSCSPISGHRSVSWYQQTPGQGLQFLFEYFSETQRNKGNFPGRFSGRQFSNSRSEMNVSTLELGDSALYLCASSTSTVASPLHFGNGTRLTVT.

This clonotype was detected once. The V call is TRBV4-2, the J call TRBJ1-1; the D is unclear. The germline V and J ends were trimmed by 3 bases and 0 bases, with 11 bases remaining between them. Germline CDR1 and CDR2: LGHNA and YNFKEQ. The CDR3 has 15 amino acids. The CDR3 region has the DNA TGTGCCAGCAGCCAGGAGGATTTGATGAACACTGAAGCTTTCTTT. Residues: CASSQEDLMNTEAFF.

This clonotype came up a few times. The V call is TRBV20-1, the J call TRBJ2-1; tentative D call: TRBD1 (5 bases). Looked up from germline, CDR1 is DFQATT and CDR2 is SNEGSKA (reference sequence). This CDR3 spans 12 amino acids. The ends were cut back, 2 bases at V and 8 bases at J, with 10 bases in the middle. This CDR3 reads CSARKGVDEQFF. The DNA of the CDR3 is TGCAGTGCTAGAAAAGGGGTGGATGAGCAGTTCTTC.

A few counts support this clonotype. The chain joins TRBV20-1 to TRBJ1-1, with D possibly TRBD1 on 5 matching bases. The length of the CDR3 is 13 residues. The V gene's germline CDR1 is DFQATT and CDR2 SNEGSKA (reference sequence). V lost 5 bases and J lost 6, with 16 bases in between. The CDR3 nucleotides are TGCAGTGCTCTTACAGGCCCAGGCGCTGAAGCTTTCTTT. This translates into CSALTGPGAEAFF.

This chain connects TRBV6-5 to TRBJ1-6, with D uncertain. CDR3 size: 12 residues. The V end lost 8 bases, the J end lost 0 bases, and 2 bases lay between the germline ends. CDR1 is MNHEY and CDR2 is SVGAGI in the germline V gene. In nucleotides, the CDR3 is TGTGCCAGCGGCTCCTATAATTCACCCCTCCACTTT. Translated: CASGSYNSPLHF.

This clonotype has more than one count but fewer than ten. This chain joins TRBV28 and TRBJ2-3; maybe TRBD2 (5 bases). Trimming removed 10 bases at V and 0 bases at J, with 11 bases between. Germline V gene lookup returns CDR1 MDHEN and CDR2 SYDVKM. The CDR3 consists of 13 residues. The CDR3: CATTRTSTDTQYF. The CDR3 nucleotides read TGTGCCACTACGCGGACTAGCACAGATACGCAGTATTTT. The full variable domain, with the rest looked up from reference TRBV28 and TRBJ2-3, is DVKVTQSSRYLVKRTGEKVFLECVQDMDHENMFWYRQDPGLGLRLIYFSYDVKMKEKGDIPEGYSVSREKKERFSLILESASTNQTSMYLCATTRTSTDTQYFGPGTRLTVL.

In its sample, this clonotype was seen many times. The chain joins TRBV7-3 to TRBJ1-2; maybe TRBD1 (5 bases). The CDR3 length is 13 residues. Per germline, CDR1 SGHTA and CDR2 FQGTGA. The V gene lost 2 bases and the J gene lost 4 bases, with 8 bases spanning the gap. The CDR3: CASSLGAGYGYTF. The DNA for the CDR3 is TGTGCCAGCAGCTTAGGGGCAGGCTATGGCTACACCTTC. Full variable domain (missing parts from reference TRBV7-3 and TRBJ1-2): GAGVSQTPSNKVTEKGKYVELRCDPISGHTALYWYRQSLGQGPEFLIYFQGTGAADDSGLPNDRFFAVRPEGSVSTLKIQRTERGDSAVYLCASSLGAGYGYTFGSGTRLTVV.